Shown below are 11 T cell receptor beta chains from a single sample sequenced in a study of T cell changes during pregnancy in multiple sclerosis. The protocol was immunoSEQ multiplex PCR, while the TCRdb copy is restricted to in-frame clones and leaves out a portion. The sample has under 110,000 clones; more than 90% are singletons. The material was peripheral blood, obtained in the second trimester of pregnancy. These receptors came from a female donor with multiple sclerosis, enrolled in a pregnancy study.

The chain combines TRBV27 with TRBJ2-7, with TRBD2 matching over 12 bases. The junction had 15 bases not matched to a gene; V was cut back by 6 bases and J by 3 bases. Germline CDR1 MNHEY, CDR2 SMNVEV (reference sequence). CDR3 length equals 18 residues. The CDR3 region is CASSQTSGSAIFIYEQYF. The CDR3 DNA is TGTGCCAGCAGCCAGACTAGCGGGAGTGCAATTTTTATCTACGAGCAGTACTTC.

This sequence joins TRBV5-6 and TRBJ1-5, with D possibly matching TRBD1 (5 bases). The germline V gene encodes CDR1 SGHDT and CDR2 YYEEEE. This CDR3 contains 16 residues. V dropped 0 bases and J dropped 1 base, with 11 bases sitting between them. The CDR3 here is CASSLGSGISNQPQHF. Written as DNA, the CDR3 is TGTGCCAGCAGCTTGGGGTCAGGGATAAGCAATCAGCCCCAGCATTTT.

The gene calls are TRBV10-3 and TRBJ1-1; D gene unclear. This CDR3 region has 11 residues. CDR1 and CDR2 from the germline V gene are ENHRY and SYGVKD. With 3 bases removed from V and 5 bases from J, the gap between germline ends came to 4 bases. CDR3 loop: CAISDYTEAFF. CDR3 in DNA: TGTGCCATCAGTGATTATACTGAAGCTTTCTTT.

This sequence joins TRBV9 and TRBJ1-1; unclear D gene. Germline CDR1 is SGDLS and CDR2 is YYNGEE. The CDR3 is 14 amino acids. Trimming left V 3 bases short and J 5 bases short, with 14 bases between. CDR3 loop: CASSDPSGDTEAFF. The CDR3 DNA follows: TGTGCCAGCAGCGATCCATCCGGGGATACTGAAGCTTTCTTT.

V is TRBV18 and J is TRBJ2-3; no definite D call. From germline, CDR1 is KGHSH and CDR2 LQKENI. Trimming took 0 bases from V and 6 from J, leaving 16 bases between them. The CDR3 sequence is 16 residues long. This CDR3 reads CASSPPVKRFSDTQYF. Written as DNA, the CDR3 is TGTGCCAGCTCACCACCGGTTAAGAGGTTTAGTGATACGCAGTATTTT.

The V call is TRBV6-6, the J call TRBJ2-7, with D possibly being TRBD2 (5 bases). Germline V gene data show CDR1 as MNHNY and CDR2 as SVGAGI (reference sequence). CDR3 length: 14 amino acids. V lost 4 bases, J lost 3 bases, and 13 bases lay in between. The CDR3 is CASSSLGVNYEQYF. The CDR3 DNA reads TGTGCCAGCAGTTCTTTGGGAGTCAACTACGAGCAGTACTTC.

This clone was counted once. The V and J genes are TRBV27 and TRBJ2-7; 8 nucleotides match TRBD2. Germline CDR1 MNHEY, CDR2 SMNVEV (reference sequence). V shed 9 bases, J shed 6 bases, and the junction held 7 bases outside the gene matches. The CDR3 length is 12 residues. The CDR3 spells CASRSGSTEQYF. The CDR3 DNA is TGTGCCAGTCGAAGCGGGAGCACCGAGCAGTACTTC.

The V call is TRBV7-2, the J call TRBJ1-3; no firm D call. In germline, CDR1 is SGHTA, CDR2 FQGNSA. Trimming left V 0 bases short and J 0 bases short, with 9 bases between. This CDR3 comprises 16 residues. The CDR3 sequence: CASSLAPVSSGNTIYF. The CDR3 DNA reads TGTGCCAGCAGCTTAGCGCCCGTGAGCTCTGGAAACACCATATATTTT.

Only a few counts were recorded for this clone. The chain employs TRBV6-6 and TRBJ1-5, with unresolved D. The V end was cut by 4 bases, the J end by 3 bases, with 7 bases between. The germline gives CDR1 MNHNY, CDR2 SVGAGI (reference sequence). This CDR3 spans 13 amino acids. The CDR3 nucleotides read TGTGCCAGCAGTTTACTCGACAATCAGCCCCAGCATTTT. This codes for CASSLLDNQPQHF.

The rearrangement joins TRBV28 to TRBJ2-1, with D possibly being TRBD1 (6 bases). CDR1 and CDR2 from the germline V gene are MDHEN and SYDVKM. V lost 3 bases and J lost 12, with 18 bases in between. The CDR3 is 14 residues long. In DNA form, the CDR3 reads TGTGCCAGCAGTTTGTCCACAGGGAGAAGAGGGCAGTTCTTC. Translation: CASSLSTGRRGQFF.

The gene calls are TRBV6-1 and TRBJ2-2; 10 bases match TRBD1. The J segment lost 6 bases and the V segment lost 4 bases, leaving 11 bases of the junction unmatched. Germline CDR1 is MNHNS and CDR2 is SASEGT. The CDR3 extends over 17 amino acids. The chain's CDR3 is CASSARTGGVLAGELFF. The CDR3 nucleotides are TGTGCCAGCAGTGCACGGACAGGGGGTGTGTTAGCCGGGGAGCTGTTTTTT.